This paragraph reports one TCR beta chain. In the original processing: From reference gene primer amplification, estimates of nucleated cell counts were derived. The data were produced by immunoSEQ multiplex PCR, yet TCRdb's version contains in-frame clones alone and is incomplete. The V and J calls and clone size are taken from that table; D and trimming were inferred from the DNA. The sample yields roughly 200,000 clones, around 83% seen once. The length of the CDR3 is 14 residues. V lost 6 bases, J lost 3 bases, and 14 bases lay in between. Germline lookup yields CDR1 MNHEY and CDR2 SVGAGI. The source of the sample is a study of blood T cell repertoires in COVID-19. About the study: Some COVID-19 samples were acute and others convalescent; all came from the United States, Italy and Spain. Sample material is recorded as cDNA or gDNA derived from T cells, B-cell-depleted T cells, or PBMCs.

The gene calls are TRBV6-5 and TRBJ1-1, with a weak D call TRBD1 (6 bases). The TCR was taken from a human donor in a cohort sampled during active COVID-19. The source material was peripheral blood. The CDR3, as DNA: TGTGCCAGCAGGCCACAGGGAGTTTACACTGAAGCTTTCTTT. The encoded protein is CASRPQGVYTEAFF.